This T cell receptor (beta chain) is from a study of T cell responses to AZD1222 COVID-19 vaccine. The study's findings and limits: A rise in Spike-specific TCR breadth and depth followed two AZD1222 doses. Among vaccine-associated CD4 TCRs, coverage spanned spike, with dominance at 160-218 and 743-854. Close to half of all spike-specific TCRs reportedly target regions of the variants that are unmutated.

The CDR3 consists of 13 residues. V dropped 3 bases and J dropped 3 bases, with 9 bases sitting between them. Germline assignment: CDR1 SGHTA and CDR2 FQGNSA. To note about this clone: Its antigen remains unknown.

Some clones are missing from TCRdb's copy, which holds only in-frame ones; the method was immunoSEQ multiplex PCR. The sample lists about 120,000 clones, 80% to 90% occurring once. The sequence was collected from an adult in good health. The chain joins TRBV7-2 to TRBJ2-7, with D perhaps TRBD2 (5 bases). Here the sequenced sample was peripheral blood, taken on day 0 of MenACWY control vaccination. The CDR3 reads CASSFIGIYEQYF. CDR3 sequence (DNA): TGTGCCAGCAGCTTCATCGGGATCTACGAGCAGTACTTC.